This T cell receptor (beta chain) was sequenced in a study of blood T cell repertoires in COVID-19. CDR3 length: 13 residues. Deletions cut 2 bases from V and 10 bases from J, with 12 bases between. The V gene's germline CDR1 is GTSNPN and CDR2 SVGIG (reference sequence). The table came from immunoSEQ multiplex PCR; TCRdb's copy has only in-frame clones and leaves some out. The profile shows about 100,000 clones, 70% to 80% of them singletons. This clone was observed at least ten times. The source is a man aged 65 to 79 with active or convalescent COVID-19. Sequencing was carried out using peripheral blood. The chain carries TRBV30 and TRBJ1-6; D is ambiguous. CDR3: CAWSRRVGSPLHF. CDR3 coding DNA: TGTGCCTGGAGTAGGAGGGTAGGGTCACCCCTCCACTTT.